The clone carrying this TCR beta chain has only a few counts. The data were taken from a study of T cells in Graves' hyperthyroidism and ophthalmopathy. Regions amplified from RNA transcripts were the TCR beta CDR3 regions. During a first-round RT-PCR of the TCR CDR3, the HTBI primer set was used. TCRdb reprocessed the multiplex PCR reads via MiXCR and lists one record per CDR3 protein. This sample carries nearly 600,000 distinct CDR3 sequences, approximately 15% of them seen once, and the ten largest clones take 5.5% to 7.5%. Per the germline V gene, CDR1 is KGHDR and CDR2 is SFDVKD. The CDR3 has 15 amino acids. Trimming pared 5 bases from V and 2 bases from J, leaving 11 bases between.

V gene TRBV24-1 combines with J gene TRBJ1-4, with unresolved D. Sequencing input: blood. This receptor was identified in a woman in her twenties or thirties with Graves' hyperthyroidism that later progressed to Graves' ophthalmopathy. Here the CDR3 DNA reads TGTGCCACCAGTGCAGGAGGGAGTACTAATGAAAAACTGTTTTTT. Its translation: CATSAGGSTNEKLFF.